Sequencing of this TCR beta chain was carried out in a study of T-cell reconstitution after alpha-beta-depleted transplantation in children listed by TCRdb under 2016. Context from the whole study: The study quantitatively tracked T-cell immune reconstitution after TCRalphabeta/CD19-depleted allogeneic hematopoietic cell transplantation in children using TCR repertoire profiling. General conclusions and limits of the study: About two months after transplant, the apparently early recovery of alphabetaT-cell counts reportedly depended on just several hundred clones that had expanded rapidly and came from non-depleted graft cells. Over subsequent months, a decline in hyperexpanded clone frequencies was noted, and after one year, T-cell counts and TCRbeta diversity were mostly ascribed to newly produced T cells. In some patients, high TCRbeta diversity at day 60 was attributed to recipient T cells and intrathymic progenitors that had survived conditioning.

The treatment or condition label on this specimen signifies: allogeneic hematopoietic cell transplantation with graft depleted of TCRalphabeta T cells and CD19 B cells. The children who served as transplant recipients had been given grafts of TCRalphabeta/CD19-depleted allogeneic hematopoietic cells. Libraries were built with PCR. Reads for this sample came from an Illumina HiSeq 2500. TCR libraries were prepared with molecular barcoding, using unique molecular identifiers to normalize TCRbeta repertoire quantification. The public reads were run again by TCRdb, first through fastp at Q25 and then through MiXCR, and only productive beta chains were kept. Every distinct CDR3 protein forms one entry, paired with its most common genes and DNA. For this sample there are about 98,000 distinct CDR3 sequences; 23% appear just once. The ten largest clones represent 20% to 25% of the sample. The V end gives up 1 base and the J end 9 bases, leaving 11 bases in the junction not matched to a gene. The CDR3 spans 15 residues, from the cysteine through the phenylalanine. The read is trimmed to its CDR3 DNA, 45 bases read in frame from base 1. From a lookup of the germline V gene, CDR1 and CDR2 are MDHEN and SYDVKM.

Turning to this clonotype: No antigen is known for it. No base quality values were provided; no much bigger clone lies one nucleotide off.

The sample was PBMCs, taken before TCRalphabeta/CD19-depleted stem cell transplant. The sequence was collected from a boy between 2 and 10 years old with acute lymphoblastic leukemia, due to receive a stem cell transplant. Recombination joined TRBV28 with TRBJ1-2, with 7 middle bases fitting TRBD1. The CDR3 reads as follows: CASSLSGRGKWSYTF. The nucleotide sequence is given as TGTGCCAGCAGTTTATCCGGCAGGGGGAAGTGGAGCTACACCTTC.